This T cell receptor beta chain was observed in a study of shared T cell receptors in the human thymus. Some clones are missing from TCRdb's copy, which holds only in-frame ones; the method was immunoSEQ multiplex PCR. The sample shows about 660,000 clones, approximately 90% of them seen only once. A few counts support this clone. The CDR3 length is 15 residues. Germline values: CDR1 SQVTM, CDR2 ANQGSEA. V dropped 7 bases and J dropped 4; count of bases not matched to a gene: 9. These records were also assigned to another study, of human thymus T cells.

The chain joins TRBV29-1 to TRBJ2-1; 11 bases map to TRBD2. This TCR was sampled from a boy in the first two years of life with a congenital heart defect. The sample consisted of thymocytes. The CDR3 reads CSANVRLAGYNEQFF. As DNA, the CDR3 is TGCAGCGCCAATGTGAGACTAGCGGGGTACAATGAGCAGTTCTTC.